This entry concerns a single T cell receptor beta chain. The CDR3 loop spans 14 amino acids. Germline CDR1 and CDR2: PRHDT and FYEKMQ (reference sequence). V was trimmed by 5 bases and J by 6 bases, leaving 15 bases between them. MiXCR, applied by TCRdb to the 5' RACE reads, yields one record per CDR3 protein. This table holds 200,000 to 250,000 distinct CDR3 sequences, 6% to 9% found once. This sample is drawn from a study of identical twins. These data also formed part of another study, on yellow fever vaccine responses in identical twins.

The sequence came from a young woman in good health. The rearrangement links TRBV13 to TRBJ2-3, with D possibly TRBD2 on 5 matching bases. Source material: memory (CD45RO+) T cells sorted from blood. CDR3 in DNA: TGTGCCAGCAGCATCCTAACTAGAATGGATACGCAGTATTTT. It yields the protein CASSILTRMDTQYF.